This T cell receptor (beta chain) was identified in a study of cytotoxic CD8 clonotypes in ibrutinib-treated CLL. Study details: The taking of response samples occurred after a median 12 months of treatment, with a range of 6 to 36. Study-level results: Shared public clonotypes were rare, and on treatment they either got smaller or stayed the same.

TCRdb's table, derived via immunoSEQ multiplex PCR, lists solely in-frame clones and lacks some. The sample carries over 250,000 clones, roughly three quarters recorded once. Details on this clone: Its antigen remains unidentified.

In germline, CDR1 is SGHAT, CDR2 FQNNGV. V gave up 7 bases and J gave up 5 bases, with 11 bases separating them. CDR3 length: 12 amino acids. The source material was PBMCs, sampled at disease progression, from a patient treated with ibrutinib. The receptor was derived from a human donor with chronic lymphocytic leukemia. The chain recombines TRBV11-2 with TRBJ2-5, with D unresolved. The CDR3 nucleotides are TGTGCCAGCAAAGGGATCCAGGAGACCCAGTACTTC. Its translation is CASKGIQETQYF.